This TCR beta chain was profiled in a study of identical twins. Study results and caveats: Beta out-of-frame sequences displayed a weaker excess of sharing between twins. Cord blood beta clonotypes present at high abundance carried fewer insertions; no such pattern appeared in memory repertoires. An excess of low generation probability was shown by twin-shared out-of-frame alpha sequences.

TCRdb re-called the 5' RACE reads through MiXCR, storing one row per CDR3 protein. The repertoire holds some 560,000 distinct CDR3 sequences, with just under 10% as singletons. Comment on this clonotype: Antigen specificity is unknown.

The sample was also reused in another study, on yellow fever vaccine responses in identical twins. Turning to that study: Reportedly, the response of twins' T cells to the vaccine seemed partly convergent, partly personalized.

The material sequenced was PBMCs. This receptor was taken from a woman aged 18-29 years in good health.

CDR3 protein: CASSNGTSGSYEQYF. As DNA, the CDR3 is TGCGCCAGCAGCAATGGGACTAGCGGGAGTTACGAGCAGTACTTC. This chain uses TRBV5-1 with TRBJ2-7; 14 bases are a match to TRBD2. The CDR3 consists of 15 residues. V gave up 4 bases and J gave up 4 bases; unmatched junction bases: 4. From germline, CDR1 is SGHRS and CDR2 YFSETQ.